This TCR beta chain is from a study of blood T cell repertoires in COVID-19 (dated by TCRdb to 2020 to 2021). Background for the entire study: Samples from collaborators originated in the United States, Italy and Spain and spanned both the acute and convalescent phases of COVID-19. The prospective study material was composed of cDNA or gDNA derived from T cells, B-cell-depleted T cells, or PBMCs. Subjects who had been exposed to COVID-19, were actively infected with it, or had recovered from it provided the deeply sampled blood TCRbeta repertoires that made up the dataset. The repertoires were released in a freely available public database meant as a resource for research on the immune response to SARS-CoV-2. The samples were drawn from the first 160 participants of the ongoing ImmuneRACE study and from over 950 subjects provided by 6 global collaborators. The sample metadata nearly always contained a de-identified subject ID, COVID-19 status, age in years and sex. Where available, HLA class I and class II types were taken from metadata supplied by the sample provider and were not determined by assay-based typing.

Enrolling through a virtual design, the prospective study's participants ranged in age from about 18 to 89 years and lived across approximately 25 United States geographic areas. To assign participants to cohorts, the prospective study relied on clinical history that participants themselves reported in a screening survey and a study questionnaire. ImmuneRACE Cohort 3 recovered participants were defined by two consecutive negative NP/OP PCR tests, healthcare professional clearance, or symptom resolution. In the prospective study, whole blood, serum and a nasopharyngeal or oropharyngeal swab were collected from each participant by mobile phlebotomists. Additional blood draws and questionnaires over an approximately 2-month period could optionally be provided by prospective study participants. Before DNA extraction, blood samples from the prospective study were shipped at room temperature or frozen.

TCRbeta CDR3 regions were amplified from genomic DNA using the immunoSEQ Assay, a bias-controlled multiplex PCR. From the authors' description of their analysis: Nucleated cell counts per sample were estimated from amplification of reference gene primers within the assay. Sequence reads were collapsed and filtered to measure the absolute abundance of every unique TCRbeta CDR3 rearrangement. For each sample, productive Simpson clonality was calculated by taking the square root of Simpson's diversity index across productive rearrangements. TCRdb limited this immuneACCESS table to in-frame rearrangements with V and J called. A share of clones is missing; checked studies link under half to unresolved V genes, and the rest is unexplained. The DNA was the basis for D and trimming; V, J and clone size are from that table. The sample table contains fewer than 500,000 clones; only one count was recorded for 87% of them. Clones ranked in the top ten supply about 0.75% of the sample.

This clone was found once. The target of this receptor is not known. No base quality information exists; no much larger clone differs at one position. The germline V gene specifies SNHLY as CDR1 and FYNNEI as CDR2. V ends up 7 bases short and J 4 bases short, with an unmatched junction base count of 5. Measured from the cysteine to the phenylalanine, the CDR3 is 13 residues long. Only the CDR3 portion is preserved as DNA: 39 bases, with reading frame beginning at the first base. Broader findings and caveats from the paper: The quantity of clinical and demographic metadata differed by source and by participant and was supplied without curation.

The chain links TRBV2 with TRBJ2-3, with 7 central nucleotides matching TRBD1. The clonotype was recovered from a woman aged 18-35 years who had recovered from COVID-19. Sequences were obtained from PBMCs or T cells enriched from blood (not recorded which). The CDR3 reads CASKDRDPDTQYF. In nucleotides, the sequence is TGTGCCAGCAAAGACAGGGACCCAGATACGCAGTATTTT.